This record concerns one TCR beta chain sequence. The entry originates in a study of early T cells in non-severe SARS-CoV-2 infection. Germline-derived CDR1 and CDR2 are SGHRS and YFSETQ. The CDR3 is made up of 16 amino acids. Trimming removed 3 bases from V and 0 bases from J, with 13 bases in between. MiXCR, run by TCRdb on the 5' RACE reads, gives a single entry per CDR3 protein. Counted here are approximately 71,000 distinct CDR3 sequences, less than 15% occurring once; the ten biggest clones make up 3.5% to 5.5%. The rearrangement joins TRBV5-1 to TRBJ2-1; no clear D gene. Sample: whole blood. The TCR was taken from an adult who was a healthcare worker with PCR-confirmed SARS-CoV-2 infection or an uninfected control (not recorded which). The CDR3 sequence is CASSWEGLNSYNEQFF. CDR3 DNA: TGCGCCAGCAGCTGGGAAGGGTTAAACTCCTACAATGAGCAGTTCTTC. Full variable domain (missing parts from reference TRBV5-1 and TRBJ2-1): KAGVTQTPRYLIKTRGQQVTLSCSPISGHRSVSWYQQTPGQGLQFLFEYFSETQRNKGNFPGRFSGRQFSNSRSEMNVSTLELGDSALYLCASSWEGLNSYNEQFFGPGTRLTVL.